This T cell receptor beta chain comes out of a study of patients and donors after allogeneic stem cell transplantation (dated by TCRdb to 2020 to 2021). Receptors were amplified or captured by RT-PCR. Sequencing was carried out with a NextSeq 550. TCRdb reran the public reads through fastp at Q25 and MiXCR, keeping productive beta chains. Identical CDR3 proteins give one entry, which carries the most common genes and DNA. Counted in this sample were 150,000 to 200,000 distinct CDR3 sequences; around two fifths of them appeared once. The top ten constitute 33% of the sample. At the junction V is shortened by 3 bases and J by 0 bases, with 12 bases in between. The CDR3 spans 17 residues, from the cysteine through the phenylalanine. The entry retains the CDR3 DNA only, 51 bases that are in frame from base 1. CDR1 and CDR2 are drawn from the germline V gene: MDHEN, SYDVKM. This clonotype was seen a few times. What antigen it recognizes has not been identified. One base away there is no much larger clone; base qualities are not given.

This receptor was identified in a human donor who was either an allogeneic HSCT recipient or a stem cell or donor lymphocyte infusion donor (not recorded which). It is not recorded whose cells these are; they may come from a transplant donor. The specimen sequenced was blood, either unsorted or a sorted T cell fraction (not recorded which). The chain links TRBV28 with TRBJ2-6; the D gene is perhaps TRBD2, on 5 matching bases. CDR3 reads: CASSLVRGYSGANVLTF. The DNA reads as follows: TGTGCCAGCAGTTTGGTCCGGGGATACTCTGGGGCCAACGTCCTGACTTTC.